Listed below are T cell receptor beta chains from one sample, sequenced in a study of graft-versus-host responses after intestinal transplantation. No antigen is known for these receptors. The table came from immunoSEQ multiplex PCR; TCRdb's copy has only in-frame clones and leaves some out. The table records over 70,000 clones, 94% of them present only once. Specimen: unstimulated CD8+ T cells sorted from spleen or lymph node cells, collected before intestinal transplant. These receptors all stem from a human donor who received an intestinal transplant. Each CDR3 is given with its conserved first and last residue. The order of the fields is CDR3 DNA, CDR3 protein, V gene, clone size, J gene, D gene. A D gene is named only where the DNA matches it firmly. A row's size may be missing; if present it is once, few, many or a size class.

DNA: TGTGCCAGCAGCGTACCGGGACTAGGCATCGATGAGCAGTTCTTC; CDR3: CASSVPGLGIDEQFF; V: TRBV9; size: -; J: TRBJ2-1; D: TRBD2
DNA: TGTGCCAGCAGTTACCGGACTAGCCTCGTAGACGAGCAGTACTTC; CDR3: CASSYRTSLVDEQYF; V: TRBV27; size: -; J: TRBJ2-7; D: TRBD2
DNA: TGTGCCAGCAGCCCCGGTGATCAGCCCCAGCATTTT; CDR3: CASSPGDQPQHF; V: TRBV5-8; size: -; J: TRBJ1-5; D: -
DNA: TGCGCCAGCAGCTCGGGACCTACCGGGGAGCTGTTTTTT; CDR3: CASSSGPTGELFF; V: TRBV5-1; size: -; J: TRBJ2-2; D: -
DNA: TGCGCCAGCAGCTACCCGACTAGCGGGAGTAAGGACGGGGAGCTGTTTTTT; CDR3: CASSYPTSGSKDGELFF; V: TRBV4-1; size: -; J: TRBJ2-2; D: TRBD2
DNA: TGTGCCAGCATCCAGCTGGGAGTGACTTATGAACTCCCGTACACTGAAGCTTTCTTT; CDR3: CASIQLGVTYELPYTEAFF; V: TRBV27; size: -; J: TRBJ1-1; D: -
DNA: TGTGCCAGCTCACCTCGTCCAAGGGCACCAGTTAACTCTGGAAACACCATATATTTT; CDR3: CASSPRPRAPVNSGNTIYF; V: TRBV18; size: -; J: TRBJ1-3; D: -
DNA: TGTGCCTGGGAGGCCACGACTGGCAATGAGCAGTTCTTC; CDR3: CAWEATTGNEQFF; V: TRBV30; size: -; J: TRBJ2-1; D: -
DNA: TGCGCCAGCAGTCTATATCTAGCGGGAAGTTCGTACTACAATGAGCAGTTCTTC; CDR3: CASSLYLAGSSYYNEQFF; V: TRBV5-1; size: -; J: TRBJ2-1; D: TRBD2
DNA: TGTGCCAGCAGCCACGGGACAGGGGCCTACGAGCAGTACTTC; CDR3: CASSHGTGAYEQYF; V: TRBV14; size: -; J: TRBJ2-7; D: TRBD1
DNA: TGCGCCAGCAGCTTGGGCCTTATGGACTTTCAAGAGACCCAGTACTTC; CDR3: CASSLGLMDFQETQYF; V: TRBV5-1; size: -; J: TRBJ2-5; D: -
DNA: TGCGCCAGCAGCCAAGTTTCGGGACAGCGAGTTCAGCCCCAGCATTTT; CDR3: CASSQVSGQRVQPQHF; V: TRBV4-1; size: -; J: TRBJ1-5; D: TRBD1
DNA: TGTGCCAGCAGCTTCACAGGGGCCTCCTACAATGAGCAGTTCTTC; CDR3: CASSFTGASYNEQFF; V: TRBV9; size: -; J: TRBJ2-1; D: TRBD1
DNA: TGTGCCAGCAGCTTAGAACTAGCGGGAGCCGGCACCGGGGAGCTGTTTTTT; CDR3: CASSLELAGAGTGELFF; V: TRBV7-3; size: -; J: TRBJ2-2; D: TRBD2
DNA: TGTGCCAGCAGCTTCGTACGTTGGGACAGGGAATTCTACGAGCAGTACTTC; CDR3: CASSFVRWDREFYEQYF; V: TRBV7-9; size: once; J: TRBJ2-7; D: TRBD1
DNA: TGCGCCAGCAGCTTGGCAGTCCTATTGCGGGAGGACACCTACAATGAGCAGTTCTTC; CDR3: CASSLAVLLREDTYNEQFF; V: TRBV5-1; size: -; J: TRBJ2-1; D: TRBD2
DNA: TGTGCCAGCTCACCGACTGGGAGCAATGAGCAGTTCTTC; CDR3: CASSPTGSNEQFF; V: TRBV18; size: -; J: TRBJ2-1; D: -
DNA: TGTGCCAGCAGCGGGACAGGGGGCAGGGAGACCCAGTACTTC; CDR3: CASSGTGGRETQYF; V: TRBV2; size: -; J: TRBJ2-5; D: TRBD1
DNA: TGTGCCAGCAGTTTCCAGGGGCCTAACTATGGCTACACCTTC; CDR3: CASSFQGPNYGYTF; V: TRBV27; size: -; J: TRBJ1-2; D: -
DNA: TGTGCCAGTAACAGGGGAGTAAGCTCCTACAATGAGCAGTTCTTC; CDR3: CASNRGVSSYNEQFF; V: TRBV19; size: -; J: TRBJ2-1; D: TRBD1
DNA: TGCGCCAGCACGGTTCAGAGCTCCTACAATGAGCAGTTCTTC; CDR3: CASTVQSSYNEQFF; V: TRBV5-1; size: -; J: TRBJ2-1; D: -
DNA: TGTGCCAGCAGTTTAGAAGGGAGGCTAGAGACCCAGTACTTC; CDR3: CASSLEGRLETQYF; V: TRBV27; size: -; J: TRBJ2-5; D: -
DNA: TGTGCCAGCAGCTTAGGGACTAGCCTCCATGAGCAGTTCTTC; CDR3: CASSLGTSLHEQFF; V: TRBV7-8; size: once; J: TRBJ2-1; D: TRBD2
DNA: TGTGCCAGCAGTTTACAGGGGGGGAGATGGTATTTT; CDR3: CASSLQGGRWYF; V: TRBV27; size: -; J: TRBJ2-3; D: -
DNA: TGTGCCAGCGTCGGGAGGGGTCTATATACCTACGAGCAGTACTTC; CDR3: CASVGRGLYTYEQYF; V: TRBV21-1; size: -; J: TRBJ2-7; D: -
DNA: TGCGCCAGCAGCCAAGAGCTTGGCGAGCAGTACTTC; CDR3: CASSQELGEQYF; V: TRBV4-1; size: -; J: TRBJ2-7; D: -
DNA: TGCAGCGTTGAAGACAAGGGGGTTGTGAACACTGAAGCTTTCTTT; CDR3: CSVEDKGVVNTEAFF; V: TRBV29-1; size: -; J: TRBJ1-1; D: -
DNA: TGTGCCAGCAGTTATAAGTTAGCGGGACTCGGGGAGCTGTTTTTT; CDR3: CASSYKLAGLGELFF; V: TRBV6-5; size: -; J: TRBJ2-2; D: TRBD2
DNA: TGTGCCAGCAGTTACTCTGGGACAGGGAGTGATGGCTACACCTTC; CDR3: CASSYSGTGSDGYTF; V: TRBV6-6; size: -; J: TRBJ1-2; D: TRBD1
DNA: TGTGCCAGCAACCAACTAGCGGGTGGCTACAATGAGCAGTTCTTC; CDR3: CASNQLAGGYNEQFF; V: TRBV27; size: -; J: TRBJ2-1; D: TRBD2
DNA: TGCGCCAGCAGCTTGGGGGAAGGACAGGGGTTCTACGAGCAGTACTTC; CDR3: CASSLGEGQGFYEQYF; V: TRBV5-1; size: -; J: TRBJ2-7; D: TRBD1
DNA: TGTGCCTGGGGTGGGGGAAGTAATGAAAAACTGTTTTTT; CDR3: CAWGGGSNEKLFF; V: TRBV30; size: -; J: TRBJ1-4; D: -
DNA: TGCGCCAGCTTGCAGGGAAATGGCTACACCTTC; CDR3: CASLQGNGYTF; V: TRBV10-2; size: once; J: TRBJ1-2; D: -
DNA: TGTGCCAGCAGTTACAGGGAGCTTGTTCACGAGCAGTACTTC; CDR3: CASSYRELVHEQYF; V: TRBV6-6; size: -; J: TRBJ2-7; D: -
DNA: TGTGCCAGCAGCCAAGATGGGGCCCGGGGCACAGATACGCAGTATTTT; CDR3: CASSQDGARGTDTQYF; V: TRBV4-2; size: -; J: TRBJ2-3; D: -
DNA: TGCGCCAGCAGTGAGTCCCCCCACAGGGACCGCGCGGGAGAGCAGTACTTC; CDR3: CASSESPHRDRAGEQYF; V: TRBV10-2; size: -; J: TRBJ2-7; D: -
DNA: TGTGCCAGCAGGCCAGGCGTCAACTATGGCTACACCTTC; CDR3: CASRPGVNYGYTF; V: TRBV6-5; size: -; J: TRBJ1-2; D: -
DNA: TGTGCCAGCAGCTCATCAGGGGATGGCAATCAGCCCCAGCATTTT; CDR3: CASSSSGDGNQPQHF; V: TRBV7-8; size: -; J: TRBJ1-5; D: -
DNA: TGCGCCAGCAGCTTGGCCGCGGTTGACAGGGTATACAATGAGCAGTTCTTC; CDR3: CASSLAAVDRVYNEQFF; V: TRBV5-1; size: -; J: TRBJ2-1; D: TRBD1
DNA: TGCGCCAGCAGCCAAGGCAGCTCCTACAATGAGCAGTTCTTC; CDR3: CASSQGSSYNEQFF; V: TRBV4-1; size: -; J: TRBJ2-1; D: -
DNA: TGTGCCAGCAGAGCGGGAGAGACCTACGAGCAGTACTTC; CDR3: CASRAGETYEQYF; V: TRBV5-4; size: -; J: TRBJ2-7; D: TRBD2
DNA: TGTGCCAGCAGCGTGACAGGGGGCGATGAAAAACTGTTTTTT; CDR3: CASSVTGGDEKLFF; V: TRBV7-9; size: -; J: TRBJ1-4; D: TRBD1
DNA: TGTGCCAGCGTCGGACAGGCGCACAATCAGCCCCAGCATTTT; CDR3: CASVGQAHNQPQHF; V: TRBV9; size: -; J: TRBJ1-5; D: TRBD1
DNA: TGTGCCAGCTGGGGGGGACTAGTCGTTGATGAGCAGTTCTTC; CDR3: CASWGGLVVDEQFF; V: TRBV2; size: -; J: TRBJ2-1; D: TRBD2
DNA: TGTGCCAGCAGCCCCCTCCAGGGGATACATGAAATATACAGCAATCAGCCCCAGCATTTT; CDR3: CASSPLQGIHEIYSNQPQHF; V: TRBV27; size: few; J: TRBJ1-5; D: -
DNA: TGTGCCAGCAGTGCACAGGAATCCTACGAGCAGTACTTC; CDR3: CASSAQESYEQYF; V: TRBV6-5; size: -; J: TRBJ2-7; D: -
DNA: TGTGCCAGCAGTGCTAGCGGGAGCTCCTACAATGAGCAGTTCTTC; CDR3: CASSASGSSYNEQFF; V: TRBV6-1; size: -; J: TRBJ2-1; D: TRBD2
DNA: TGTGCCAGCAGCCAAGTCGCAGGGCTGAGTTCTGGAAACACCATATATTTT; CDR3: CASSQVAGLSSGNTIYF; V: TRBV4-2; size: -; J: TRBJ1-3; D: -
DNA: TGTGCCAGCAGGGGCGGAGGTCCCTACGAGCAGTACTTC; CDR3: CASRGGGPYEQYF; V: TRBV6-5; size: -; J: TRBJ2-7; D: -